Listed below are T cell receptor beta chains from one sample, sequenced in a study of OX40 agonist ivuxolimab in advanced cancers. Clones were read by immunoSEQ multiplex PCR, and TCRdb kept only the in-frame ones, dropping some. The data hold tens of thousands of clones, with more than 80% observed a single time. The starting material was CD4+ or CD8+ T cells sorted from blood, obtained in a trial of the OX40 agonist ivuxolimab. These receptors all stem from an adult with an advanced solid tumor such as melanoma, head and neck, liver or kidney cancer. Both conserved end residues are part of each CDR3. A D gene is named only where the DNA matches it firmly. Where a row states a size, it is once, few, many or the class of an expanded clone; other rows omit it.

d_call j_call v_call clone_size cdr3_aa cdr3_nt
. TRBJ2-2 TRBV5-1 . CASSPRLPRFGELFF TGCGCCAGCAGCCCCCGACTCCCGAGGTTCGGGGAGCTGTTTTTT
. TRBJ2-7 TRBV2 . CASSENPGPYEQYF TGTGCCAGCAGTGAAAACCCAGGACCCTACGAGCAGTACTTC
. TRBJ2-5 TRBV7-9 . CASSPEGKETQYF TGTGCCAGCAGCCCCGAGGGGAAAGAGACCCAGTACTTC
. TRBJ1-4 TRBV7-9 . CASSTPWGSDASGEKLFF TGTGCCAGCAGCACCCCTTGGGGGTCCGACGCATCAGGCGAAAAACTGTTTTTT
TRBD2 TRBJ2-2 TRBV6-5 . CASRRTGGGTGELFF TGTGCCAGCAGGCGAACGGGGGGGGGCACCGGGGAGCTGTTTTTT
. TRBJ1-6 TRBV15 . CATSRGDSPLHF TGTGCCACCAGCAGAGGGGATTCACCCCTCCACTTT
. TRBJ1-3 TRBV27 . CASSPDRSSGNTIYF TGTGCCAGCAGTCCCGACCGTAGCTCTGGAAACACCATATATTTT
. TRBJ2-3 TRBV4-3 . CASSQDRGDTQYF TGCGCCAGCAGCCAAGATCGAGGAGATACGCAGTATTTT
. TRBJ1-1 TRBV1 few CTSSHQRSPEVNTEAFF TGCACCAGCAGCCATCAACGATCCCCCGAGGTGAACACTGAAGCTTTCTTT
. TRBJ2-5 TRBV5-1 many CASSLYRTPWLQETQYF TGCGCCAGCAGCTTGTACAGGACTCCGTGGCTCCAAGAGACCCAGTACTTC
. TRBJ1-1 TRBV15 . CATSRDGGNTEAFF TGTGCCACCAGCAGAGACGGGGGGAACACTGAAGCTTTCTTT
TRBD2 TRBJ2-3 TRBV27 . CASSLAGGLTDTQYF TGTGCCAGCAGCTTAGCGGGAGGTTTGACAGATACGCAGTATTTT
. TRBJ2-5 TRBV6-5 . CASNAGETQYF TGTGCCAGCAATGCAGGAGAGACCCAGTACTTC
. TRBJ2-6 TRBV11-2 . CASSLIFGSGANVLTF TGTGCCAGCAGCTTAATCTTTGGCTCTGGGGCCAACGTCCTGACTTTC
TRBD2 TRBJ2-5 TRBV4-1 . CASSPTGTSGSLQETQYF TGCGCCAGCAGCCCTACAGGGACTAGCGGGAGTCTTCAGGAGACCCAGTACTTC
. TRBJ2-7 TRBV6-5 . CASSFGRYYEQYF TGTGCCAGCAGTTTCGGCAGGTACTACGAGCAGTACTTC
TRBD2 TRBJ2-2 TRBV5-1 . CASSPVPGLAGGPRTGELFF TGCGCCAGCAGCCCTGTCCCGGGACTAGCGGGAGGGCCAAGAACCGGGGAGCTGTTTTTT
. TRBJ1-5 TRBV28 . CAISEGLGQPQHF TGTGCCATCTCGGAGGGGCTGGGTCAGCCCCAGCATTTT
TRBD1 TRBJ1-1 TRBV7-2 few CASSWGTAGTEAFF TGTGCCAGCAGCTGGGGGACAGCTGGAACTGAAGCTTTCTTT
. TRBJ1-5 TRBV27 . CASSLFSNQPQHF TGTGCCAGCAGTCTGTTTAGCAATCAGCCCCAGCATTTT
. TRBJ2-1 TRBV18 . CASSLRGTQVYNEQFF TGTGCCAGCTCATTGCGAGGGACCCAGGTTTACAATGAGCAGTTCTTC
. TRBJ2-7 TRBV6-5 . CASSENYEQYF TGTGCCAGCAGCGAAAACTACGAGCAGTACTTC
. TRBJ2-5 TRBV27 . CASSLLPLLGEQYF TGTGCCAGCAGTTTACTCCCCCTTCTAGGGGAGCAGTACTTC
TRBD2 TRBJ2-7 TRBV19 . CASSAGVTYEQYF TGTGCCAGTAGCGCGGGAGTGACCTACGAGCAGTACTTC
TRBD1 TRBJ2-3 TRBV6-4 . CASSADRGSTDTQYF TGTGCCAGCAGTGCCGACAGGGGGAGCACAGATACGCAGTATTTT
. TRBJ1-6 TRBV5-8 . CASGLGGPLHF TGTGCCAGCGGGCTGGGAGGTCCCCTCCACTTT
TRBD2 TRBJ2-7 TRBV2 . CASHSSGARYEQYF TGTGCCAGCCACTCTAGCGGGGCCCGCTACGAGCAGTACTTC
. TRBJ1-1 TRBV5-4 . CASSLFSTEAFF TGTGCCAGCAGCTTATTTTCCACTGAAGCTTTCTTT
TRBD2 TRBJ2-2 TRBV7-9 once CASSLPREDGAGELFF TGTGCCAGCAGCTTACCCCGGGAGGACGGGGCCGGGGAGCTGTTTTTT
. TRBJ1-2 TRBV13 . CASSLGLGLSGYTF TGTGCCAGCAGCTTAGGTTTAGGGCTCTCTGGCTACACCTTC
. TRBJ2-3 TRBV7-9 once CASSTYTDTQYF TGTGCCAGCAGCACTTATACAGATACGCAGTATTTT
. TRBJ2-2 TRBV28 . CASSLPRVGGPNTGELFF TGTGCCAGCAGTTTACCCAGGGTGGGTGGACCGAACACCGGGGAGCTGTTTTTT
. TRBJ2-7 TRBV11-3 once CASSLDQAHPTYEQYF TGTGCCAGCAGCTTAGATCAGGCTCACCCCACCTACGAGCAGTACTTC
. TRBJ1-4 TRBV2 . CASRIGTNDEKLFF TGTGCCAGCAGAATAGGGACAAATGATGAAAAACTGTTTTTT
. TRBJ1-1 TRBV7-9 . CASSPTGTVNTEAFF TGTGCCAGCAGCCCAACCGGGACGGTGAACACTGAAGCTTTCTTT
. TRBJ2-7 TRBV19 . CASSINWGRMAYEQYF TGTGCCAGTAGTATTAATTGGGGCAGGATGGCGTACGAGCAGTACTTC
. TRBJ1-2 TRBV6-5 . CASSKQGRGGYTF TGTGCCAGCAGCAAACAGGGAAGGGGTGGCTACACCTTC
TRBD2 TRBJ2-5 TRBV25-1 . CASSTAGAETQYF TGTGCCAGCAGTACAGCGGGAGCAGAGACCCAGTACTTC
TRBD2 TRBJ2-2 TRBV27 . CASRWRGGTGELFF TGTGCCAGCAGATGGCGGGGGGGCACCGGGGAGCTGTTTTTT
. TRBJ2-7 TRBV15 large CATSTDSSYEQYF TGTGCCACCAGCACGGACAGTTCCTACGAGCAGTACTTC
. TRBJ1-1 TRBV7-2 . CASSLGRDRGTEAFF TGTGCCAGCAGCTTAGGCAGGGATCGGGGTACTGAAGCTTTCTTT